Below, 32 T cell receptor beta chains from the same sample are listed, as sequenced in a study of breast tumors, draining lymph nodes, adjacent tissues. Breast cancer patients provided tissue from their axillary draining lymph nodes. TCRdb itself ran the multiplex PCR reads through MiXCR, one entry per CDR3 protein. The data contain some 120,000 distinct CDR3 sequences, about 20% of them seen just once; the ten biggest clones take up more than 3%. Sequencing used axillary lymph node tissue. These receptors were taken from a female donor with breast cancer. Some clones in this sample may be carry-over from other donors' samples.

Remarks on this clonotype: A read error is possible here, since a much larger clone lies one base away. Because it lacks the conserved phenylalanine or tryptophan at the end, this CDR3 is likely a read error. The CDR3 region is CASSTKTGLETQYL. The DNA of the CDR3 is TGTGCCAGCAGTACCAAGACAGGTTTAGAGACCCAGTACCTC. The V and J genes are TRBV6-5 and TRBJ2-5, with a tentative D call TRBD1 (6 bases). With 5 bases removed from V and 4 bases from J, the gap between germline ends came to 14 bases. CDR1 MNHEY and CDR2 SVGAGI come from the germline V gene. This CDR3 has 14 amino acids.

Worth noting for this clonotype: This may arise from a read error, as a much more abundant clone is one base away. This chain links TRBV20-1 with TRBJ2-3, with TRBD2 matching 9 bases. Looked up from germline, CDR1 is DFQATT and CDR2 is SNEGSKA (reference sequence). The CDR3 runs to 16 residues. The CDR3 protein is CNATHLTSGSTDTQYF. CDR3 nucleotide sequence: TGCAATGCCACTCACCTGACTAGCGGAAGCACAGATACGCAGTATTTT.

This clonotype showed up many times. The chain links TRBV15 to TRBJ2-7, with D hard to call. The CDR3 has 13 amino acids. Germline CDR1 LNHNV, CDR2 YYDKDF (reference sequence). The V end lost 0 bases, the J end lost 4 bases, and 7 bases lay between the germline ends. The CDR3 loop reads CATSRDVIYEQYF. In DNA, the CDR3 is TGTGCCACCAGCAGAGATGTAATTTACGAGCAGTACTTC.

This clonotype was recorded a few times. V gene TRBV20-1 combines with J gene TRBJ2-2, with D uncertain. Per the germline V gene, CDR1 is DFQATT and CDR2 is SNEGSKA (reference sequence). This CDR3 comprises 13 residues. Trimming took 3 bases from V and 1 from J, leaving 6 bases between them. The CDR3 nucleotides read TGCAGTGCTAGGGGCGGGAACACCGGGGAGCTGTTTTTT. Protein product: CSARGGNTGELFF.

This clonotype has at least ten counts. This chain joins TRBV20-1 and TRBJ1-2, with 8 bases aligning to TRBD1. Germline V CDR1 and CDR2: DFQATT, SNEGSKA (reference sequence). V shed 3 bases, J shed 8 bases, and the junction held 5 bases outside the gene matches. The CDR3 totals 12 residues. The DNA of the CDR3 is TGCAGTGCTAGTCGGACAGGGCCCGGCTACACCTTC. Its translation: CSASRTGPGYTF.

This clonotype showed up just a few times. The V call is TRBV3-1, the J call TRBJ2-1, with TRBD2 matching over 9 bases. CDR3 length: 17 amino acids. V lost 2 bases, J lost 2 bases, and 7 bases stayed unmatched. Germline assignment: CDR1 LGHDT and CDR2 YNNKEL (reference sequence). The CDR3 nucleotides read TGTGCCAGCAGCCAACCGACTAGCGGTAGACCCTACAATGAGCAGTTCTTC. This translates into CASSQPTSGRPYNEQFF.

In this sample, this clonotype turned up many times. V gene TRBV5-5 combines with J gene TRBJ2-1, with a tentative D call TRBD1 (6 bases). Between the trimmed V and J ends, which lost 1 base and 2 bases, there was a span of 7 bases. The CDR3 is made up of 14 amino acids. The germline V gene has CDR1 SGHKS and CDR2 YYEKEE (reference sequence). The CDR3 spells CASSLRDTYNEQFF. The CDR3 coding sequence is TGTGCCAGCAGCTTGAGGGACACCTACAATGAGCAGTTCTTC. Together with reference TRBV5-5 and TRBJ2-1, the CDR3 gives the full variable domain: DAGVTQSPTHLIKTRGQQVTLRCSPISGHKSVSWYQQVLGQGPQFIFQYYEKEERGRGNFPDRFSARQFPNYSSELNVNALLLGDSALYLCASSLRDTYNEQFFGPGTRLTVL.

This clonotype has at least ten counts. V gene TRBV2 combines with J gene TRBJ1-6, with D perhaps matching TRBD1 (6 bases). V dropped 0 bases and J dropped 7 bases, with 13 bases sitting between them. Germline CDR1 and CDR2: SNHLY and FYNNEI. CDR3 length: 16 amino acids. CDR3 sequence reads: CASSEAGQFPNSPLHF. In DNA form, the CDR3 reads TGTGCCAGCAGTGAAGCTGGACAGTTCCCCAATTCACCCCTCCACTTT.

In the case of this clonotype: Just one base apart from a much larger clone, this may be a read error. This CDR3 fails to terminate in the conserved phenylalanine or tryptophan, so it likely reflects a read error. This chain joins TRBV20-1 and TRBJ2-3; D remains unclear. The germline gives CDR1 DFQATT, CDR2 SNEGSKA (reference sequence). Trimming shortened V by 0 bases and J by 1 base, and 5 bases separated the two germline ends. This CDR3 spans 13 amino acids. The CDR3 DNA sequence: TGCAGTGCTAGAGACTCGGGCACAGATACGCAGTATCTT. Amino acids: CSARDSGTDTQYL.

A note on this clonotype: A much bigger clone sits one base away, suggesting this may be a read error. The rearrangement uses TRBV6-1 and TRBJ2-1; 7 bases fit TRBD1. This CDR3 is 12 amino acids long. Germline assignment: CDR1 MNHNS and CDR2 SASEGT. V lost 10 bases to trimming and J lost 7 bases; unmatched junction nucleotides: 7. CDR3 amino acids: CAIRQGGNEQFF. The CDR3 DNA reads TGTGCCATCCGACAGGGCGGTAATGAGCAGTTCTTC.

This clonotype was seen many times. At one end, the junction sequence differs from germline, possibly due to a read error. V and J are TRBV7-7 and TRBJ2-2; no firm D call. Germline V CDR1 and CDR2: SSHAT, FNYEAQ (reference sequence). This CDR3 is 12 amino acids long. The CDR3 region is CASSRGTGELFF. As DNA, the CDR3 is TGTGCTAGCAGCCGCGGCACCGGGGAGCTGTTTTTT.

This clonotype was observed many times. This chain uses TRBV29-1 with TRBJ2-7, with D hard to call. Between the trimmed V and J ends, which lost 3 bases and 3 bases, there was a span of 9 bases. Germline values: CDR1 SQVTM, CDR2 ANQGSEA. The CDR3 sequence is 12 residues long. The DNA of the CDR3 is TGCAGCGTTGAGGGTCTAGGCTACGAGCAGTACTTC. Protein product: CSVEGLGYEQYF.

This clonotype was seen repeatedly, ten times or more. CDR3 amino acids: CASSRGQGGNSPLHF. Here the CDR3 DNA reads TGTGCCAGCAGCCGAGGACAGGGTGGTAATTCACCCCTCCACTTT. The V call is TRBV5-8, the J call TRBJ1-6, with 8 bases that match TRBD1. The V segment lost 4 bases and the J segment 6 bases; nucleotides outside the gene matches: 6. CDR1 and CDR2 from the germline V gene are SGHTS and YDEGEE. This CDR3 comprises 15 residues.

This clonotype was seen repeatedly, ten times or more. The rearrangement links TRBV5-1 to TRBJ1-4; 8 bases fit TRBD1. The CDR3 is 16 amino acids. Germline CDR1 SGHRS, CDR2 YFSETQ. Losses at the gene ends were 5 bases for V and 4 bases for J; bases not matched to a gene: 10. The CDR3 here is CASRFRTGRNNEKLFF. CDR3 in DNA: TGCGCCAGCAGGTTCCGGACAGGGCGGAATAATGAAAAACTGTTTTTT.

This clonotype was found many times. CDR3 DNA: TGCAGTGCTAGAGGTGGCTTCACCTACAATGAGCAGTTCTTC. This translates into CSARGGFTYNEQFF. The chain employs TRBV20-1 and TRBJ2-1; D gene ambiguous. The V gene's germline CDR1 is DFQATT and CDR2 SNEGSKA (reference sequence). This CDR3 contains 14 residues. The germline V and J ends were trimmed by 1 base and 2 bases, with 9 bases remaining between them.

Regarding this clonotype: It may be a read error: a sequence one base away is much more abundant. The DNA of the CDR3 is TGTGCCAGCAACCTGGGGGGTAACCACTACGAGCAGTACTTC. Translating gives CASNLGGNHYEQYF. The chain has TRBV3-1 and TRBJ2-7; maybe TRBD2 (6 bases). V was shortened by 7 bases and J by 3 bases, with 16 bases between the two germline ends. Germline V gives CDR1 LGHDT, CDR2 YNNKEL (reference sequence). The CDR3 runs 14 residues.

In this sample, this clonotype turned up many times. V and J are TRBV20-1 and TRBJ2-7, with unresolved D. The CDR3 contains 11 residues. Trimming removed 4 bases at V and 4 bases at J, with 8 bases between. Germline CDR1 DFQATT, CDR2 SNEGSKA (reference sequence). CDR3 sequence: CSAKAVYEQYF. DNA of the CDR3: TGCAGTGCTAAGGCGGTTTACGAGCAGTACTTC.

This clonotype was found many times. The chain is built from TRBV25-1 and TRBJ1-2; TRBD1 matches 7 bases. This CDR3 is built from 11 residues. From germline, CDR1 is MGHDK and CDR2 SYGVNS. V lost 9 bases and J lost 4; bases outside the gene matches: 2. The CDR3 region has the DNA TGTGCCAGTGGGACAGTCTATGGCTACACCTTC. Residues: CASGTVYGYTF.

This clonotype occurred many times. The rearrangement joins TRBV7-8 to TRBJ1-2; unclear D gene. The CDR3 covers 15 residues. V lost 2 bases and J 4 bases, leaving 14 bases between the germline ends. Germline CDR1 SGHVS, CDR2 FQNEAQ. CDR3 DNA sequence: TGTGCCAGCAGCTTACGGGAAGGGAGCACCTATGGCTACACCTTC. Translating gives CASSLREGSTYGYTF.

The sample holds a few counts of this clonotype. The gene calls are TRBV18 and TRBJ1-5; D perhaps matches TRBD1 (6 bases). The CDR3 is 13 amino acids. V was pared by 3 bases and J by 6 bases, with 9 bases between. Per the germline V gene, CDR1 is KGHSH and CDR2 is LQKENI. This CDR3 reads CASSPSGVQPQHF. CDR3 sequence (DNA): TGTGCCAGCTCACCGTCAGGGGTTCAGCCCCAGCATTTT.

Ten or more counts support this clonotype. The V gene is TRBV5-1, the J gene TRBJ2-2; D is possibly TRBD1 (6 bases). The V end was cut by 5 bases, the J end by 5 bases, with 16 bases between. The CDR3 extends over 15 amino acids. In germline, CDR1 is SGHRS, CDR2 YFSETQ. The CDR3 DNA reads as TGCGCCAGCAGTTCACAGGGATGGAATACCGGGGAGCTGTTTTTT. Its translation is CASSSQGWNTGELFF.

There are many counts of this clonotype. The chain uses TRBV4-1 and TRBJ2-7, with 7 bases lining up with TRBD1. Germline assignment: CDR1 MGHRA and CDR2 YSYEKL. This CDR3 comprises 14 residues. J was trimmed by 5 bases and V by 5 bases; bases with no gene match: 9. CDR3 sequence reads: CASSEGLDRDEQYF. In DNA form, the CDR3 reads TGCGCCAGCAGCGAAGGTCTTGACAGGGACGAGCAGTACTTC.

Comments on this clonotype: This may come from a read error, since a much larger clone is one base off. J is TRBJ2-3 and V is TRBV29-1; 8 bases line up with TRBD1. The germline V gene encodes CDR1 SQVTM and CDR2 ANQGSEA. The CDR3 runs to 12 residues. The CDR3 bases are TGCAGCGTTCAGAAGGGGACAGGTACGCAGTATTTT. Translation: CSVQKGTGTQYF.

In this sample, this clonotype turned up many times. This chain links TRBV2 with TRBJ1-2, with TRBD1 as a possible D gene (5 bases). The CDR3 has 14 amino acids. Trimming removed 8 bases at V and 6 bases at J, with 19 bases between. Germline V lookup: CDR1 SNHLY, CDR2 FYNNEI. The DNA for the CDR3 is TGTGCCAGCGGCCGCCTCCAGGGTGGTGATGGCTACACCTTC. Protein: CASGRLQGGDGYTF.

The CDR3 coding sequence is TGTGCCAGCAGTACCCCCCCCGGAGCGGGGCAAGAAAAACTGTTTTTT. The encoded protein is CASSTPPGAGQEKLFF. The chain carries TRBV28 and TRBJ1-4, with D tentatively TRBD1 (5 bases). The CDR3 is 16 residues long. The ends were cut back, 5 bases at V and 8 bases at J, with 21 bases in the middle. Looked up from germline, CDR1 is MDHEN and CDR2 is SYDVKM.

This clonotype occurred many times. V is TRBV28 and J is TRBJ2-7; the D gene is possibly TRBD1 (5 bases). Trimming removed 8 bases from V and 3 bases from J, with 14 bases in between. Germline loops: CDR1 MDHEN, CDR2 SYDVKM. The CDR3 runs 13 residues. CDR3 sequence: CASRKGADYEQYF. The CDR3 bases are TGTGCCAGCCGCAAAGGGGCTGACTACGAGCAGTACTTC.

This clonotype was counted at least ten times. The V call is TRBV6-5, the J call TRBJ2-5; 16 bases line up with TRBD2. Germline V gives CDR1 MNHEY, CDR2 SVGAGI. CDR3 size: 16 residues. V lost 2 bases, J lost 5 bases, and 2 bases stayed unmatched. CDR3 protein: CASSYGTSGGAETQYF. Here the CDR3 DNA reads TGTGCCAGCAGTTACGGGACTAGCGGGGGGGCCGAGACCCAGTACTTC.

This clonotype was recorded many times. The chain couples TRBV6-1 to TRBJ1-4, with D maybe TRBD1 (5 bases). V was shortened by 2 bases and J by 5 bases, with 9 bases between the two germline ends. CDR1 and CDR2 (germline): MNHNS, SASEGT. The CDR3 loop spans 14 amino acids. The CDR3 loop is CASSESGGNEKLFF. CDR3 DNA sequence: TGTGCCAGCAGTGAATCGGGGGGGAATGAAAAACTGTTTTTT.

This clonotype was seen repeatedly, ten times or more. This chain joins TRBV5-1 and TRBJ2-1; 8 nucleotides agree with TRBD2. Germline V CDR1 and CDR2: SGHRS, YFSETQ. The V and J ends lost 4 bases and 6 bases, in that order; junction bases with no gene match: 6. This CDR3 spans 14 amino acids. The CDR3 DNA sequence: TGCGCCAGCAGCATCGGGGGGGGCGGCAATGAGCAGTTCTTC. Translation: CASSIGGGGNEQFF.

This clonotype was counted ten times or more. This chain connects TRBV5-1 to TRBJ2-1; the match to TRBD1 covers 7 bases. The V gene end was trimmed by 1 base and the J gene end by 2 bases; junction bases not matched to a gene: 9. This CDR3 is 17 amino acids long. The germline gives CDR1 SGHRS, CDR2 YFSETQ. CDR3 residues: CASSLIASGQTYNEQFF. The CDR3, as DNA: TGCGCCAGCAGCTTGATAGCGTCGGGACAGACCTACAATGAGCAGTTCTTC.

This clonotype occurred a few times. CDR3 nucleotide sequence: TGTGCCAGCAGTACAAAGACTAGCGGGGGCCGAGATACGCAGTATTTT. Translating gives CASSTKTSGGRDTQYF. The chain is built from TRBV27 and TRBJ2-3, with TRBD2 identical over 12 bases. The germline gives CDR1 MNHEY, CDR2 SMNVEV (reference sequence). The CDR3 spans 16 residues. Unmatched junction bases numbered 8, after V lost 5 bases and J lost 5 bases.

Ten or more counts support this clonotype. The chain recombines TRBV5-1 with TRBJ2-5; 8 bases map to TRBD1. The germline V gene encodes CDR1 SGHRS and CDR2 YFSETQ. With V trimmed by 4 bases and J by 4 bases, 6 bases remained unmatched. The CDR3 runs 14 residues. CDR3 loop: CASSAATGVETQYF. The DNA of the CDR3 is TGCGCCAGCAGCGCCGCGACAGGGGTAGAGACCCAGTACTTC.